The 21 T cell receptor beta chains reported below all come from one sample, sequenced in a study of blood T cell repertoires in COVID-19. The table came from immunoSEQ multiplex PCR; TCRdb's copy has only in-frame clones and leaves some out. The sample yields about 400,000 clones, approximately 86% seen once. The source material was peripheral blood. Receptors were obtained from a human donor in a cohort sampled during active COVID-19.

CDR3 sequence reads: CASSIDVTDLANYGYTF. For the CDR3, the DNA is TGTGCCAGTAGTATTGATGTGACAGACCTAGCTAACTATGGCTACACCTTC. The genes are TRBV19 and TRBJ1-2, with D tentatively TRBD1 (5 bases). CDR3 length equals 17 residues. The V gene lost 3 bases and the J gene lost 0 bases, with 17 bases spanning the gap. Germline lookup yields CDR1 LNHDA and CDR2 SQIVND (reference sequence).

The V call is TRBV5-1, the J call TRBJ1-2, with D possibly matching TRBD1 (6 bases). The CDR3 runs to 14 residues. Germline assignment: CDR1 SGHRS and CDR2 YFSETQ. Between the trimmed V and J ends, which lost 3 bases and 6 bases, there was a span of 15 bases. The CDR3: CASSWGRGLDGYTF. DNA for the CDR3: TGCGCCAGCAGCTGGGGCAGGGGATTGGATGGCTACACCTTC.

J is TRBJ1-1 and V is TRBV27; tentatively, D is TRBD1 (6 bases). Germline-derived CDR1 and CDR2 are MNHEY and SMNVEV (reference sequence). Trimming took 2 bases from V and 5 from J, leaving 21 bases between them. The CDR3 covers 17 residues. CDR3 protein: CASSLGRGQGRWTEAFF. In DNA, the CDR3 is TGTGCCAGCAGTTTAGGGCGGGGGCAGGGCCGTTGGACTGAAGCTTTCTTT.

The rearrangement uses TRBV11-3 and TRBJ2-1; the match to TRBD2 covers 9 bases. The CDR3 runs to 12 residues. The V gene's germline CDR1 is SGHNT and CDR2 YENEEA. V dropped 6 bases and J dropped 9; count of bases not matched to a gene: 3. The chain's CDR3 is CASSLTSGEQFF. CDR3 nucleotides: TGTGCCAGCAGTTTGACTAGCGGTGAGCAGTTCTTC.

This clone was seen a single time. J is TRBJ2-6 and V is TRBV6-6, with D unclear. V lost 5 bases, J lost 4 bases, and 21 bases lay in between. This CDR3 comprises 18 residues. Germline V lookup: CDR1 MNHNY, CDR2 SVGAGI (reference sequence). The CDR3 region has the DNA TGTGCCAGCAGTCACCCCCTCACACGCTGGCAGGGGGCCAACGTCCTGACTTTC. Translating it yields CASSHPLTRWQGANVLTF.

The J gene is TRBJ2-1, the V gene TRBV27, with TRBD1 as a possible D gene (5 bases). V lost 4 bases, J lost 0 bases, and 10 bases lay in between. The CDR3 sequence is 15 residues long. Germline V CDR1 and CDR2: MNHEY, SMNVEV (reference sequence). The CDR3 DNA follows: TGTGCCAGCAGTTCAGGGAAAGGCTCCTACAATGAGCAGTTCTTC. Its protein product is CASSSGKGSYNEQFF.

This clone was counted a few times. The CDR3 loop is CASSPTGERGQPQHF. As DNA, the CDR3 is TGTGCCAGTAGCCCGACAGGGGAGAGGGGTCAGCCCCAGCATTTT. This sequence joins TRBV19 and TRBJ1-5; 8 bases agree with TRBD1. The ends lost 6 bases at V and 6 bases at J; junction bases unmatched: 10. This CDR3 has 15 amino acids. In germline, CDR1 is LNHDA, CDR2 SQIVND (reference sequence).

The chain links TRBV5-4 to TRBJ2-5; D possibly corresponds to TRBD2 (5 bases). Looked up from germline, CDR1 is SGHNT and CDR2 is YYREEE (reference sequence). The CDR3 covers 15 residues. V gave up 3 bases and J gave up 2 bases, with 14 bases separating them. This chain's CDR3 is CASSSAPTKQETQYF. CDR3 nucleotide sequence: TGTGCCAGCAGCTCCGCGCCGACTAAGCAAGAGACCCAGTACTTC.

The V gene is TRBV9, the J gene TRBJ2-2; D gene unclear. From germline, CDR1 is SGDLS and CDR2 YYNGEE. This CDR3 has 15 residues. The germline V and J ends were trimmed by 5 bases and 6 bases, with 17 bases remaining between them. The CDR3 loop is CASSVHPGLAGELFF. The CDR3 DNA follows: TGTGCCAGCAGTGTCCATCCCGGGTTGGCCGGGGAGCTGTTTTTT.

The chain is built from TRBV6-1 and TRBJ2-3; the match to TRBD2 covers 10 bases. The CDR3 is 14 amino acids. The junction had 6 bases not matched to a gene; V was cut back by 2 bases and J by 10 bases. Germline CDR1 MNHNS, CDR2 SASEGT. The CDR3 sequence: CASSESGGALAQYF. The CDR3 DNA reads TGTGCCAGCAGTGAAAGCGGGGGGGCCTTAGCGCAGTATTTT.

The table lists this clone with many counts. The sample has other DNA sequences that encode this CDR3 too. This chain links TRBV11-2 with TRBJ2-5; TRBD1 matches at 12 bases. The trim removed 4 bases at V and 0 bases at J, leaving 3 bases unmatched. Per germline, CDR1 SGHAT and CDR2 FQNNGV. The CDR3 totals 16 residues. CDR3 protein: CASSSRDRGHQETQYF. CDR3 nucleotide sequence: TGTGCCAGCAGCTCCCGGGACAGGGGGCACCAAGAGACCCAGTACTTC.

The rearrangement joins TRBV14 to TRBJ2-1, with D possibly matching TRBD2 (6 bases). This CDR3 region has 16 residues. V was shortened by 2 bases and J by 7 bases, with 18 bases between the two germline ends. Germline CDR1 SGHDN, CDR2 FVKESK. The CDR3 nucleotides are TGTGCCAGCAGCCAACGAGGCGGGACGACGTTAAATGAGCAGTTCTTC. This translates into CASSQRGGTTLNEQFF.

This clone came up once. The V and J genes are TRBV7-3 and TRBJ2-1, with 9 bases matching TRBD1. This CDR3 spans 15 amino acids. Trimming removed 0 bases from V and 8 bases from J; junction bases left unmatched: 5. The V gene's germline CDR1 is SGHTA and CDR2 FQGTGA. The CDR3 reads CASSLTRTGVDEQFF. The DNA for the CDR3 is TGTGCCAGCAGCTTAACGAGGACAGGGGTTGATGAGCAGTTCTTC. Supplemented by reference TRBV7-3 and TRBJ2-1, the full variable domain reads GAGVSQTPSNKVTEKGKYVELRCDPISGHTALYWYRQSLGQGPEFLIYFQGTGAADDSGLPNDRFFAVRPEGSVSTLKIQRTERGDSAVYLCASSLTRTGVDEQFFGPGTRLTVL.

This clone was counted between two and nine times. The V call is TRBV28, the J call TRBJ2-7, with 8 bases aligning to TRBD2. CDR1 MDHEN and CDR2 SYDVKM come from the germline V gene. Trimming cost V 3 bases and J 4 bases; bases outside gene matches: 17. The CDR3 runs 18 residues. The CDR3 region is CASSLMGLAGRGDYEQYF. CDR3 bases: TGTGCCAGCAGTTTGATGGGATTAGCGGGACGAGGAGATTACGAGCAGTACTTC.

The CDR3 region is CASSQDASEGAYGYTF. The CDR3 DNA sequence: TGTGCCAGCAGCCAAGATGCGTCGGAGGGGGCCTATGGCTACACCTTC. This sequence joins TRBV3-1 (or the pseudogene TRBV3-2) and TRBJ1-2; TRBD1 matches 7 bases. The junction had 8 bases not matched to a gene; V was cut back by 0 bases and J by 4 bases. The CDR3 length is 16 residues. From germline, CDR1 is LGHDT and CDR2 YNNKEL (reference sequence).

In its sample, this clone was seen once. The chain employs TRBV7-2 and TRBJ1-5; D gene unclear. The CDR3 length is 15 residues. Per germline, CDR1 SGHTA and CDR2 FQGNSA. V lost 8 bases to trimming and J lost 0 bases, with 14 bases between them. DNA for the CDR3: TGTGCCAGCCGGAGTGAGGAATTTAGCAATCAGCCCCAGCATTTT. Translating gives CASRSEEFSNQPQHF.

This clone is a singleton in its sample. In DNA, the CDR3 is TGTGCCACCAGTGATTTGGTCAGCGGGGGCACAGATACGCAGTATTTT. Encoded protein: CATSDLVSGGTDTQYF. The chain combines TRBV24-1 with TRBJ2-3, with 7 bases aligning to TRBD2. Germline V CDR1 and CDR2: KGHDR, SFDVKD. The ends lost 0 bases at V and 1 base at J; junction bases unmatched: 3. The CDR3 has 16 amino acids.

V gene TRBV4-1 combines with J gene TRBJ1-2; 7 bases fit TRBD1. This CDR3 comprises 15 residues. Germline CDR1 MGHRA, CDR2 YSYEKL. Trimming cost V 3 bases and J 3 bases; bases outside gene matches: 7. The CDR3 nucleotides are TGCGCCAGCAGCCACATACAGGGGCAGGACTATGGCTACACCTTC. Translating gives CASSHIQGQDYGYTF.

The chain is built from TRBV6-2 or TRBV6-3 and TRBJ2-3; 10 nucleotides align to TRBD2. Trimming at V came to 8 bases and at J to 2 bases, leaving 7 bases not matched to a gene. The germline V gene encodes CDR1 MNHEY and CDR2 SVGEGT. The CDR3 is made up of 15 amino acids. The CDR3 spells CASRLAGVNTDTQYF. CDR3 nucleotides: TGTGCCAGCCGCCTAGCGGGAGTTAACACAGATACGCAGTATTTT.

This sequence joins TRBV19 and TRBJ2-3; TRBD2 might be the D (5 bases). Germline V gene data show CDR1 as LNHDA and CDR2 as SQIVND (reference sequence). This CDR3 has 15 amino acids. Deletions cut 6 bases from V and 5 bases from J, with 18 bases between. The CDR3 DNA reads TGTGCCAGTAGCTCAGGAGGTTGGGCGGTAGATACGCAGTATTTT. Protein: CASSSGGWAVDTQYF.

This clone was counted a few times. In this CDR3 the conserved last residue, phenylalanine or tryptophan, is missing, so a read error is likely. No DNA is shown, since the ends of the CDR3 on it are uncertain; the CDR3 is the one TCRdb lists. The chain employs TRBV5-4 and TRBJ1-6; the D segment call TRBD1 is taken from the table without a DNA check. The CDR3 extends over 10 residues, inclusive of both ends. Germline loops: CDR1 SGHNT, CDR2 YYREEE (reference sequence). The CDR3: CASTSVRGAS.